Sequencing of this T cell receptor (beta chain) was carried out in a study of cytomegalovirus exposure and HLA in healthy donors. Study as a whole: The Caucasian-associated ancestry cluster held over 65% of around 380 genotyped donors. Study-level findings and limits: Researchers left out some V segments, among them TRBV6-2 and TRBV6-3, as indistinguishable.

The germline V gene encodes CDR1 LGHNA and CDR2 YNFKEQ. The length of the CDR3 is 16 residues. The V segment lost 1 base and the J segment 2 bases; nucleotides outside the gene matches: 4. PCR involved 60 Vbeta and 13 Jbeta primers. In the original analysis: An analysis performed later counted roughly 80 million unique TCR beta chains (approximately 12 million of them shared). This table comes from immunoSEQ multiplex PCR, and its TCRdb copy is limited to in-frame clones, with some not included. That table furnishes V, J and clone size, whereas the DNA furnished D and trimming. In the table there are around 200,000 clones, 60% to 85% of which are singletons. The donors gave bone marrow, and they were healthy. Points on this clone: What it binds is unknown.

This chain connects TRBV4-2 to TRBJ2-3, with 9 bases identical to TRBD2. Material: PBMCs. The receptor was isolated from a woman between 18 and 29 years old in good health and CMV-seronegative. CDR3: CASSQGGRVDTDTQYF. The CDR3 bases are TGTGCCAGCAGCCAAGGCGGGAGGGTTGACACAGATACGCAGTATTTT.